One and the same sample provided the 3 T cell receptor beta chains below, sequenced in a study of spatial heterogeneity in lung cancer. These receptors' targets are unknown. TCRdb reprocessed the 5' RACE reads via MiXCR and lists one record per CDR3 protein. The table has more than 10,000 distinct CDR3 sequences, 10% to 15% seen once. Points from the study as a whole: Counts that tracked tumor mutation counts were those of expanded intratumoral alpha and beta TCRs.

Sample time point: sample taken at primary tumor resection. The specimen comprised lung tumor tissue, sampled at surgery. The receptors were sampled from a male donor with early-stage non-small cell lung cancer.

The chain couples TRBV11-1 to TRBJ1-6; TRBD1 aligns across 12 bases. V was clipped by 5 bases and J by 8 bases; unmatched bases: 16. Germline V lookup: CDR1 SGHAT, CDR2 FQDESV (reference sequence). The CDR3 consists of 19 residues. CDR3: CASSTVPPGTGGADSPLHF. The DNA of the CDR3 is TGTGCCAGCAGCACCGTTCCTCCTGGGACAGGGGGCGCAGATTCACCCCTCCACTTT.

In its sample, this clonotype was seen many times. This chain links TRBV4-2 with TRBJ1-4; D uncertain. The CDR3 runs to 18 residues. From germline, CDR1 is LGHNA and CDR2 YNFKEQ. Trimming pared 1 base from V and 0 bases from J, leaving 15 bases between. This CDR3 is CASSQAQGNRATNEKLFF. For the CDR3, the DNA is TGTGCCAGCAGCCAAGCTCAAGGAAACAGAGCAACTAATGAAAAACTGTTTTTT.

The gene calls are TRBV28 and TRBJ1-1; 7 nucleotides align to TRBD1. There are 15 residues in the CDR3. The V segment lost 2 bases and the J segment 2 bases; nucleotides outside the gene matches: 5. Germline CDR1 and CDR2: MDHEN and SYDVKM. The CDR3 region is CASSLPGQLNTEAFF. The CDR3 DNA sequence: TGTGCCAGCAGTTTACCGGGACAGCTAAACACTGAAGCTTTCTTT.